The rows below give T cell receptor beta chains drawn from one sample of a study of shared clonotypes between healthy human individuals. Sequenced by immunoSEQ multiplex PCR; TCRdb stores in-frame clones only, minus some. The sample includes roughly 76,000 clones, 62% of them seen just once. Sequencing was performed on memory CD8+ T cells sorted from blood. The source is a man aged 25 to 40 in good health. Each CDR3 is given with its conserved first and last residue. Fields, in order: V gene, clone size, J gene, D gene, CDR3 DNA, CDR3 protein. A D gene is named only where the DNA matches it firmly. A row's size may be missing; if present it is once, few, many or a size class.

V: TRBV7-9
size: NA
J: TRBJ1-1
D: NA
DNA: TGTGCCAGCAGCTTAGCGGTCGGCCAGGATCTTAACACTGAAGCTTTCTTT
CDR3: CASSLAVGQDLNTEAFF

V: TRBV27
size: NA
J: TRBJ2-3
D: NA
DNA: TGTGCCAGCATTCCAAATAGACAGGTCCTCTCCCATACGCAGTATTTT
CDR3: CASIPNRQVLSHTQYF

V: TRBV4-3
size: few
J: TRBJ2-1
D: NA
DNA: TGCGCCAGCAGCCAATCTGAGAACCAGTTCTTC
CDR3: CASSQSENQFF

V: TRBV25-1
size: few
J: TRBJ1-1
D: NA
DNA: TGTGCCAGCAGCCATGGAAACACTGAAGCTTTCTTT
CDR3: CASSHGNTEAFF

V: TRBV6-4
size: NA
J: TRBJ2-1
D: TRBD2
DNA: TGTGCCAGCAGCGCCGGGACTAGCGGGGGCAATGAGCAGTTCTTC
CDR3: CASSAGTSGGNEQFF

V: TRBV9
size: medium-sized
J: TRBJ2-7
D: NA
DNA: TGTGCCAGCAGCGGCGAGGACTACGAGCAGTACTTC
CDR3: CASSGEDYEQYF

V: TRBV28
size: once
J: TRBJ1-1
D: TRBD1
DNA: TGTGCCAGCAGCCAGAGACAGGGAGCTTTCTTT
CDR3: CASSQRQGAFF

V: TRBV27
size: once
J: TRBJ2-7
D: TRBD1
DNA: TGTGCCAGCAGTAGGGACAGGGGTTTGTACGAGCAGTACTTC
CDR3: CASSRDRGLYEQYF

V: TRBV6-6
size: NA
J: TRBJ2-1
D: TRBD2
DNA: TGTGCCAGCAGTAATGGGGCGGGAGGGTATGAGCAGTTCTTC
CDR3: CASSNGAGGYEQFF

V: TRBV25-1
size: few
J: TRBJ1-1
D: NA
DNA: TGTGCCAGCAGTGAATCGGAGAATGGGGCTTTCTTT
CDR3: CASSESENGAFF

V: TRBV10-1
size: NA
J: TRBJ1-4
D: NA
DNA: TGCGCCAGCAGTGACAGGATGCATGAAAAACTGTTTTTT
CDR3: CASSDRMHEKLFF

V: TRBV10-2
size: NA
J: TRBJ2-3
D: NA
DNA: TGCGCCAGCAGTGAGTTGGATACGCAGTATTTT
CDR3: CASSELDTQYF

V: TRBV27
size: many
J: TRBJ2-7
D: NA
DNA: TGTGCCAGCAGTTTGGCCGGGACTGCCTCCTACGAGCAGTACTTC
CDR3: CASSLAGTASYEQYF

V: TRBV28
size: NA
J: TRBJ2-2
D: TRBD1
DNA: TGTGCCAGCAGTGGGGACAGGGAGGGGCCCGGGGAGCTGTTTTTT
CDR3: CASSGDREGPGELFF

V: TRBV28
size: many
J: TRBJ1-5
D: NA
DNA: TGTGCCAGCAGTTCTGGGGGACGGTTGAGCAATCAGCCCCAGCATTTT
CDR3: CASSSGGRLSNQPQHF

V: TRBV13
size: NA
J: TRBJ1-1
D: NA
DNA: TGTGCCAGCAGCTTAGTGGGCCTCATGAACACTGAAGCTTTCTTT
CDR3: CASSLVGLMNTEAFF

V: TRBV27
size: many
J: TRBJ1-5
D: NA
DNA: TGTGCCAGCAGTCACAGGGATAGCAATCAGCCCCAGCATTTT
CDR3: CASSHRDSNQPQHF

V: TRBV25-1
size: once
J: TRBJ2-1
D: TRBD1
DNA: TGTGCCAGCAGCCACACCCTCCGTCAGGGGGCGAATGAGCAGTTCTTC
CDR3: CASSHTLRQGANEQFF

V: TRBV7-9
size: NA
J: TRBJ2-1
D: NA
DNA: TGTGCCAGCAGCTTAGATTCCAGCTCCTACAATGAGCAGTTCTTC
CDR3: CASSLDSSSYNEQFF

V: TRBV5-6
size: NA
J: TRBJ2-3
D: NA
DNA: TGTGCCAGCAGCAACTACCGGGACGTGGGATTTGGTACGCAGTATTTT
CDR3: CASSNYRDVGFGTQYF

V: TRBV28
size: NA
J: TRBJ2-1
D: TRBD1
DNA: TGTGCCAGCAGCCTAAACGGACAGGGGTACAATGAGCAGTTCTTC
CDR3: CASSLNGQGYNEQFF

V: TRBV2
size: once
J: TRBJ2-5
D: TRBD1
DNA: TGTGCCAGCAGGGATTGGACAGGAGAGACCCAGTACTTC
CDR3: CASRDWTGETQYF

V: TRBV5-4
size: NA
J: TRBJ1-2
D: NA
DNA: TGTGCCAGCAGCTCAGGGTTAAAGGCTGGGGACTATGGCTACACCTTC
CDR3: CASSSGLKAGDYGYTF

V: TRBV27
size: many
J: TRBJ2-5
D: NA
DNA: TGTGCCAGCAGTTTTGGGACCATGGGGGAGACCCAGTACTTC
CDR3: CASSFGTMGETQYF

V: TRBV4-1
size: few
J: TRBJ2-3
D: TRBD2
DNA: TGCGCCAGCAGCGGACTAGCGGCTAGCACAGATACGCAGTATTTT
CDR3: CASSGLAASTDTQYF

V: TRBV10-3
size: NA
J: TRBJ2-7
D: NA
DNA: TGTGCCATCAGTAATCCGGACTCCGTCCTAAACGAGCAGTACTTC
CDR3: CAISNPDSVLNEQYF

V: TRBV4-1
size: NA
J: TRBJ1-5
D: TRBD1
DNA: TGCGCCAGCAGCCAAGGTGGACAGGGGATTCAGCCCCAGCATTTT
CDR3: CASSQGGQGIQPQHF

V: TRBV10-1
size: NA
J: TRBJ2-7
D: TRBD2
DNA: TGCGCCAGCAGTGATTCGGGAGGCTACGAGCAGTACTTC
CDR3: CASSDSGGYEQYF

V: TRBV30
size: few
J: TRBJ2-6
D: TRBD2
DNA: TGTGCCTGGTCCCTAGCGGGATCTGGGGCCAACGTCCTGACTTTC
CDR3: CAWSLAGSGANVLTF

V: TRBV15
size: NA
J: TRBJ2-3
D: NA
DNA: TGTGCCACCACGGAGCGGAGCACAGATACGCAGTATTTT
CDR3: CATTERSTDTQYF

V: TRBV7-8
size: NA
J: TRBJ1-3
D: NA
DNA: TGTGCCAGCAGCTTAGGGGGTTCTGGAAACACCATATATTTT
CDR3: CASSLGGSGNTIYF

V: TRBV5-4
size: NA
J: TRBJ2-3
D: TRBD2
DNA: TGTGCCAGCAGCCACCCGGGACTAGGAACAGATACGCAGTATTTT
CDR3: CASSHPGLGTDTQYF

V: TRBV27
size: few
J: TRBJ2-7
D: NA
DNA: TGTGCCAGCAGTTCTAGCTTCGACGAGCAGTACTTC
CDR3: CASSSSFDEQYF

V: TRBV29-1
size: NA
J: TRBJ2-2
D: NA
DNA: TGCAGCGTTGGGTCGGACAGGAACACCGGGGAGCTGTTTTTT
CDR3: CSVGSDRNTGELFF

V: TRBV7-9
size: NA
J: TRBJ2-7
D: TRBD1
DNA: TGTGCCAGCAGCTATGAGAGGACAGGGATGAGCGAGCAGTACTTC
CDR3: CASSYERTGMSEQYF

V: TRBV7-2
size: NA
J: TRBJ2-2
D: NA
DNA: TGTGCCAGCAGCTCCCCCCTTGGACTAATCACCGGGGAGCTGTTTTTT
CDR3: CASSSPLGLITGELFF

V: TRBV10-2
size: NA
J: TRBJ2-7
D: NA
DNA: TGCGCCAGCAGTGATTTTGAACCTTACGAGCAGTACTTC
CDR3: CASSDFEPYEQYF

V: TRBV4-1
size: few
J: TRBJ2-1
D: NA
DNA: TGCGCCAGCAGCCAAGATAGGACTGAGCAGTTCTTC
CDR3: CASSQDRTEQFF

V: TRBV16
size: NA
J: TRBJ2-7
D: NA
DNA: TGTGCCAGCAGCCAATCATCCTACGAGCAGTACTTC
CDR3: CASSQSSYEQYF

V: TRBV9
size: NA
J: TRBJ1-4
D: NA
DNA: TGTGCCAGCAGCGTAGAAAGCCTAGACGGAAAACTGTTTTTT
CDR3: CASSVESLDGKLFF

V: TRBV4-2
size: NA
J: TRBJ2-1
D: NA
DNA: TGTGCCAGCAGCCAAGAGTGGGCAGGGGTTATCAATGAGCAGTTCTTC
CDR3: CASSQEWAGVINEQFF

V: TRBV19
size: NA
J: TRBJ2-1
D: TRBD2
DNA: TGTGCCAGTAGTATTCAACCGGGACTAGCGGGCAATGAGCAGTTCTTC
CDR3: CASSIQPGLAGNEQFF

V: TRBV19
size: NA
J: TRBJ2-1
D: NA
DNA: TGTGCCAGTAGTTTGACAGAAACCATCGATGAGCAGTTCTTC
CDR3: CASSLTETIDEQFF

V: TRBV4-1
size: NA
J: TRBJ1-1
D: NA
DNA: TGCGCCAGCAGCCATCTACAGGGAATGAACACTGAAGCTTTCTTT
CDR3: CASSHLQGMNTEAFF

V: TRBV13
size: NA
J: TRBJ2-7
D: TRBD1
DNA: TGTGCCAGCAGCCCACCGACAGGGATAACCTACGAGCAGTACTTC
CDR3: CASSPPTGITYEQYF

V: TRBV9
size: NA
J: TRBJ1-2
D: NA
DNA: TGTGCCAGCAGCGCATCGGTTCTGTCAGGGGATGGCTACACCTTC
CDR3: CASSASVLSGDGYTF

V: TRBV27
size: NA
J: TRBJ2-5
D: NA
DNA: TGTGCCAGCAGCCGGGGAACGGAGGAGTTCGGGTTGCAAGAGACCCAGTACTTC
CDR3: CASSRGTEEFGLQETQYF

V: TRBV19
size: NA
J: TRBJ2-7
D: NA
DNA: TGTGCCAGTAGTGGTACGGGTTTAGCCTACGAGCAGTACTTC
CDR3: CASSGTGLAYEQYF

V: TRBV6-5
size: NA
J: TRBJ2-7
D: TRBD2
DNA: TGTGCCAGCAGTTACCGGCCTAGCGGAACCTACGAGCAGTACTTC
CDR3: CASSYRPSGTYEQYF

V: TRBV7-2
size: NA
J: TRBJ2-7
D: TRBD1
DNA: TGTGCCAGCAGCAGACCGGGACAGCCCTACGAGCAGTACTTC
CDR3: CASSRPGQPYEQYF